This record covers a single T cell receptor beta chain. This clonotype was counted many times. Its antigen specificity is not known. Base-call qualities are not available, and no considerably larger clone is one nucleotide away. These data belong to a study of T cells in Graves' hyperthyroidism and ophthalmopathy (dated by TCRdb to the late 2010s). Looking at the study overall: Peripheral blood was collected at initial diagnosis, before any treatment. The paper reports TCR Vbeta CDR3 sequencing of about 140 peripheral blood samples: fewer than 50 ophthalmopathy, fewer than 80 hyperthyroidism and some 17 progressor patients. In addition, the study compared T-cell repertoires in thyroid tissue and in blood from several Graves' hyperthyroidism patients. To identify distinguishing TCR V-J signatures, a discovery cohort of 100 or so patients was used, comprising fewer than 45 with Graves' ophthalmopathy and 57 with stable Graves' hyperthyroidism. The roughly 91 discovery patients were randomly divided into training and test sets at a 7:3 ratio. After sampling, hyperthyroidism patients received methimazole starting at 30 mg daily, and ophthalmopathy patients received high-dose intravenous methylprednisolone. Whether ophthalmopathy could be predicted prospectively was tested in an independent validation cohort made up of roughly 19 hyperthyroidism patients plus 17 patients who later progressed to ophthalmopathy.

The V and J ends are trimmed by 2 bases and 8 bases, leaving 9 bases between them. From the cysteine through the phenylalanine, the CDR3 covers 12 amino acids. The only DNA kept is the CDR3, 36 bases in frame from the first base. From the germline V gene, CDR1 is WSHSY and CDR2 is SAAADI. The full study reports these points: In validation, the model predicted progression to ophthalmopathy with 60% to 71% sensitivity and about 73% specificity, a median of approximately 6.7 months before onset. A 13 V-J signature model separated ophthalmopathy from stable hyperthyroidism, with around 90% sensitivity and 81.08% specificity in cross-validation and 80%/75% in testing. Sample size was not statistically predetermined, and investigators were not blinded to group allocation. Most expanded thyroid clonotypes (frequency above 0.001) were also detected in blood, suggesting blood repertoires may reflect thyroid immune responses.

A patient counted as having stable Graves' hyperthyroidism if no progression to ophthalmopathy occurred over 18 months of follow-up. Hyperthyroidism patients were aged 18 to 65 years and newly diagnosed, with disease duration of less than 2 months. Any patient with an uncontrolled infection, another autoimmune disease, pregnancy or lactation was excluded. Diagnoses relied on clinical symptoms, serum thyroxine and TRAb, thyroid ultrasound and orbital computed tomography. PBMCs were isolated from 10 ml of fresh peripheral blood by Ficoll-Paque density gradient centrifugation. Total RNA was extracted with Trizol reagent, and quality was checked on an Agilent 2100 Bioanalyzer. The TCR beta CDR3 regions were amplified from the RNA transcripts. The TCR CDR3 was subjected to a first round of RT-PCR using the HTBI primer set and the Qiagen OneStep RT-PCR kit. A second multiplex PCR round built the libraries, followed by size selection and purification. Libraries were sequenced paired-end with 100 bp reads on an Illumina HiSeq2000. As for how the authors treated the data: Raw data were processed with SOAPnuke, discarding reads with adapters, uncalled bases, mean Phred below 15, or no exact constant-primer or identifier match. COPE v1.2.5 was used to merge high-quality paired reads, and clonotypes were defined as unique nucleotide sequences. Clonotypes were aligned to IMGT TRBV, TRBD and TRBJ reference segments using MiTCR v1.1. Analysis was restricted to V-J combinations with a frequency above 0.0001, which covered roughly 99% of repertoires. The TCS score was defined as F50 (clonal expansion) divided by E x V (chaos), with BLOSUM62-based TCRdist calculated between CDR3 peptides within each V-J. Welch's t-statistics and random forest reduced 514 V-J features to around 14, which were used in a naive Bayes classifier (R e1071). TCRdb reprocessed the public reads (quality trimming at Q25 with fastp, clone calling with MiXCR) and kept in-frame beta chains. Merged by CDR3 protein, the rows form single entries marked with the most common genes and DNA. The V and J calls shown here were made by TCRdb, not taken from the authors' results. Across this sample there are 360,000 or so distinct CDR3 sequences, with about a fifth seen only once. The ten most abundant clones make up 3.7% of the sample.

The V gene is TRBV10-2 and the J gene is TRBJ1-1, with no D gene named confidently. Sequencing used blood. This clonotype originated in a woman under 30 with Graves' hyperthyroidism. CDR3 reads: CASSEIGNEAFF. The sequenced DNA is TGCGCCAGCAGTGAGATCGGCAACGAAGCTTTCTTT.